This T cell receptor beta chain was sequenced during a study of blood T cell repertoires in COVID-19. There are 15 residues in the CDR3. The V and J ends lost 2 bases and 3 bases, in that order; junction bases with no gene match: 5. Germline V CDR1 and CDR2: SGHTA, FQGNSA. Assay: immunoSEQ multiplex PCR; the TCRdb copy retains only in-frame clones and omits some. The table has approximately 330,000 clones, 80% to 90% seen once; the top ten hold around 4.5%. The sequence was collected from a woman aged 40 to 50 with acute COVID-19. The source material was PBMCs or T cells enriched from blood (not recorded which). The J gene is TRBJ2-3, the V gene TRBV7-2, with 7 nucleotides matching TRBD2. Written as DNA, the CDR3 is TGTGCCAGCAGCTTACCGGGGAGGGGAACAGATACGCAGTATTTT. It translates to CASSLPGRGTDTQYF.